Listed below are T cell receptor beta chains from one sample, sequenced in a study of shared clonotypes between healthy human individuals. Clones were sequenced by immunoSEQ multiplex PCR, and TCRdb holds only the in-frame ones, with some missing. Of about 470,000 clones in the sample, 79% were seen once. The specimen was PBMCs. The receptors were sampled from a woman aged 40 to 50 in good health. Some clones in this sample may be carry-over from other donors' samples. Each CDR3 is given with its conserved first and last residue. A D gene is named only where the DNA matches it firmly. Only part of the rows carry a size: once, few, many, or a class if the clone is expanded.

clone_size,d_call,j_call,v_call,cdr3_aa,cdr3_nt
-,-,TRBJ1-5,TRBV7-2,CASSLEPGVEPQHF,TGTGCCAGCAGCTTAGAGCCAGGGGTTGAGCCCCAGCATTTT
-,TRBD1,TRBJ2-7,TRBV9,CASSVGLVGDRAHEQYF,TGTGCCAGCAGCGTAGGTTTAGTTGGAGACAGGGCCCACGAGCAGTACTTC
-,TRBD1,TRBJ2-3,TRBV6-5,CASSLGQGSTDTQYF,TGTGCCAGCAGTCTAGGACAGGGTAGCACAGATACGCAGTATTTT
-,TRBD2,TRBJ2-1,TRBV19,CASSFGGRTAYNEQFF,TGTGCCAGTAGTTTTGGCGGGAGAACAGCCTACAATGAGCAGTTCTTC
-,TRBD2,TRBJ2-2,TRBV7-2,CASTSQAGVSAGELFF,TGTGCCAGCACCTCCCAAGCGGGAGTGAGCGCCGGGGAGCTGTTTTTT
-,-,TRBJ1-1,TRBV7-3,CASSVGQGREAFF,TGTGCCAGCAGCGTCGGACAAGGCCGAGAAGCTTTCTTT
few,TRBD2,TRBJ2-1,TRBV7-3,CASSLLAGVNEQFF,TGTGCCAGCAGCCTTCTAGCGGGAGTCAATGAGCAGTTCTTC
once,TRBD2,TRBJ2-5,TRBV10-3,CAISAQRSGGIQETQYF,TGTGCCATCAGTGCTCAACGGAGCGGGGGAATCCAAGAGACCCAGTACTTC
-,-,TRBJ1-1,TRBV11-2,CASSSTVNTEAFF,TGTGCCAGCAGCTCAACGGTGAACACTGAAGCTTTCTTT
few,TRBD1,TRBJ1-1,TRBV7-9,CASSSRRTGGNTEAFF,TGTGCCAGCAGCTCCCGTCGGACAGGAGGGAACACTGAAGCTTTCTTT
-,-,TRBJ2-3,TRBV28,CASRSSTDTQYF,TGTGCCAGCCGAAGTAGCACAGATACGCAGTATTTT
-,-,TRBJ1-6,TRBV2,CASRRDQGTSPLHF,TGTGCCAGCAGGAGGGACCAAGGGACTTCACCCCTCCACTTT
-,-,TRBJ1-4,TRBV19,CASSIVREKLFF,TGTGCCAGTAGTATAGTAAGGGAAAAACTGTTTTTT
-,TRBD1,TRBJ2-5,TRBV5-1,CASSLGTVQETQYF,TGCGCCAGCAGCCTCGGGACAGTACAAGAGACCCAGTACTTC
-,TRBD1,TRBJ1-6,TRBV5-6,CASSLGQGYNSPLHF,TGTGCCAGCAGCCTAGGACAGGGGTATAATTCACCCCTCCACTTT
-,TRBD2,TRBJ2-2,TRBV30,CAWGALWGGRSYSNTGELFF,TGTGCCTGGGGGGCTTTATGGGGCGGGAGGTCTTATAGTAACACCGGGGAGCTGTTTTTT
-,-,TRBJ1-6,TRBV7-3,CASSLNPRSSYNSPLHF,TGTGCCAGCAGCTTAAACCCCAGAAGCTCCTATAATTCACCCCTCCACTTT
-,-,TRBJ2-1,TRBV2,CASSVERTSYNEQFF,TGTGCCAGCAGTGTAGAAAGGACATCTTACAATGAGCAGTTCTTC
few,TRBD2,TRBJ2-7,TRBV6-1,CASSEREGEAYEQYF,TGTGCCAGCAGTGAGCGGGAGGGCGAAGCCTACGAGCAGTACTTC
medium-sized,-,TRBJ1-1,TRBV18,CASSPSGGPEGPNTEAFF,TGTGCCAGCTCACCCTCCGGGGGGCCCGAGGGACCGAACACTGAAGCTTTCTTT
-,-,TRBJ2-5,TRBV4-3,CASSQVLADQETQYF,TGCGCCAGCAGCCAAGTCTTGGCCGACCAAGAGACCCAGTACTTC
few,TRBD1,TRBJ2-3,TRBV6-4,CASSSTGGTDTQYF,TGTGCCAGCAGTTCAACAGGGGGCACAGATACGCAGTATTTT
-,-,TRBJ2-3,TRBV11-2,CASSLDGGRTDTQYF,TGTGCCAGCAGCTTAGATGGGGGTAGAACAGATACGCAGTATTTT
-,-,TRBJ2-1,TRBV7-9,CASSSGRDRATEQFF,TGTGCCAGCAGCTCCGGGAGAGACCGGGCGACTGAGCAGTTCTTC
few,TRBD2,TRBJ2-3,TRBV5-1,CATSDAGALADTQYF,TGCGCCACCTCAGACGCGGGAGCTTTAGCAGATACGCAGTATTTT
-,TRBD1,TRBJ1-2,TRBV6-1,CASSPKGANGYTF,TGTGCCAGCAGTCCGAAGGGGGCAAACGGCTACACCTTC
-,TRBD2,TRBJ2-1,TRBV7-3,CASSPTSDSYNEQFF,TGTGCCAGCAGCCCCACTAGCGACTCCTACAATGAGCAGTTCTTC
-,TRBD2,TRBJ2-1,TRBV6-1,CASSEGGGTSEGEQFF,TGTGCCAGCAGTGAAGGGGGGGGGACTAGCGAGGGTGAGCAGTTCTTC
-,TRBD2,TRBJ2-3,TRBV19,CASSIRTSGRPDTQYF,TGTGCCAGTAGTATAAGAACTAGCGGGAGGCCAGATACGCAGTATTTT
once,TRBD1,TRBJ1-5,TRBV5-1,CASSFGGQGNQPQHF,TGCGCCAGCAGCTTTGGGGGACAGGGGAATCAGCCCCAGCATTTT
-,-,TRBJ2-2,TRBV2,CASSDRRNTGELFF,TGTGCCAGCAGTGATCGGCGGAACACCGGGGAGCTGTTTTTT
few,TRBD2,TRBJ2-7,TRBV10-2,CASTPGLAWHEQYF,TGCGCCAGCACTCCGGGACTAGCGTGGCACGAGCAGTACTTC
-,-,TRBJ2-7,TRBV5-8,CASSLEGVASYEQYF,TGTGCCAGCAGCTTGGAGGGGGTTGCTTCCTACGAGCAGTACTTC
-,-,TRBJ1-4,TRBV28,CASSRRDTLATNEKLFF,TGTGCCAGCAGCCGACGGGACACCCTCGCAACTAATGAAAAACTGTTTTTT
-,-,TRBJ1-2,TRBV28,CASSLRPMEASGYTF,TGTGCCAGCAGTTTACGCCCCATGGAGGCCTCTGGCTACACCTTC
-,TRBD1,TRBJ1-2,TRBV28,CASSLQGVFGYTF,TGTGCCAGCAGTTTACAGGGGGTTTTTGGCTACACCTTC